This T cell receptor beta chain was retrieved from a study of blood T cell repertoires in COVID-19. Followed over time, Seattle patients had been enrolled while infection was active. V was shortened by 0 bases and J by 5 bases, with 6 bases between the two germline ends. Germline CDR1 and CDR2: SGHNT and YYREEE (reference sequence). This CDR3 comprises 13 residues. Repertoires were generated with immunoSEQ multiplex PCR, while TCRdb's copy carries only in-frame clones and drops some. The sample lists approximately 300,000 clones; approximately 85% were seen once. The clonotype comes from a human donor with COVID-19, enrolled during active disease. The donor label of this sample is uncertain. The material sequenced was peripheral blood. V usage is TRBV5-4 and J usage is TRBJ2-1; the D is unclear. The CDR3 nucleotides are TGTGCCAGCAGCTTGGACTCGGACAATGAGCAGTTCTTC. It translates to CASSLDSDNEQFF.